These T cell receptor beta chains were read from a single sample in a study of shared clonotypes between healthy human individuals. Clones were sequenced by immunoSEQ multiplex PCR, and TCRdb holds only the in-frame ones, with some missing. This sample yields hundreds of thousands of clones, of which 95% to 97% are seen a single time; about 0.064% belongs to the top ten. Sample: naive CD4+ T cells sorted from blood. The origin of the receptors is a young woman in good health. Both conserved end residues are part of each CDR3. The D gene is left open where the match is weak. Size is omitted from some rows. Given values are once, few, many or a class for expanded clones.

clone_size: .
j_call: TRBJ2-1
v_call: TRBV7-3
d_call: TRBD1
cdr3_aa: CASSLPGGSYNEQFF
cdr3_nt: TGTGCCAGCAGCTTACCAGGGGGCTCCTACAATGAGCAGTTCTTC

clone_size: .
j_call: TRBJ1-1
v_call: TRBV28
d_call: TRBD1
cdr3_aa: CASSLRAPRRDRGRTEAFF
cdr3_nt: TGTGCCAGCAGTTTAAGGGCGCCGCGTCGGGACAGGGGGCGGACTGAAGCTTTCTTT

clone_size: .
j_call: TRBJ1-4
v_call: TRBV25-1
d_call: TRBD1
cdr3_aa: CASSFAGGSGEKLFF
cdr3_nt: TGTGCCAGCAGTTTTGCAGGGGGATCAGGCGAAAAACTGTTTTTT

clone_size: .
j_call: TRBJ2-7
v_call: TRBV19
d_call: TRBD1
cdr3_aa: CASSTGQGHEQYF
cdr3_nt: TGTGCCAGTAGTACGGGACAGGGCCACGAGCAGTACTTC

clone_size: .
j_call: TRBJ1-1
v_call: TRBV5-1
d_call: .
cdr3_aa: CASSFQGGAEAFF
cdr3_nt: TGCGCCAGCAGCTTCCAGGGTGGGGCTGAAGCTTTCTTT

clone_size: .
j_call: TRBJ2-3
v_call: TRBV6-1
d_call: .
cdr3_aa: CASSEVGDTQYF
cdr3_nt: TGTGCCAGCAGTGAAGTAGGAGATACGCAGTATTTT

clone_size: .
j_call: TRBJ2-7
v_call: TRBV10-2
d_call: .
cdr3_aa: CASRETAYYEQYF
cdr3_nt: TGCGCCAGCAGAGAGACAGCATACTACGAGCAGTACTTC

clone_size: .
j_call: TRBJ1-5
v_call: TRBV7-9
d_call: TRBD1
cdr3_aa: CASTTDRAYQPQHF
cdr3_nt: TGTGCCAGCACCACGGACAGGGCTTATCAGCCCCAGCATTTT

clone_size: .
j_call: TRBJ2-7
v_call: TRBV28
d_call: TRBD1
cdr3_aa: CASSLGTGVDEQYF
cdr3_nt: TGTGCCAGCAGTTTAGGGACAGGGGTCGACGAGCAGTACTTC

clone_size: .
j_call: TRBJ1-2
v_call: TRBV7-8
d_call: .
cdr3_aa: CASSSPDRRYNYGYTF
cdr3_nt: TGTGCCAGCAGCAGCCCCGACAGGAGATATAACTATGGCTACACCTTC

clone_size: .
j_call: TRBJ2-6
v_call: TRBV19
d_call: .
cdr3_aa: CASSIGGGMASGANVLTF
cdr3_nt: TGTGCCAGTAGTATAGGAGGGGGGATGGCATCCGGGGCCAACGTCCTGACTTTC

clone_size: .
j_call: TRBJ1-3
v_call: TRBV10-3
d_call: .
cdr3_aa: CAISDVLNSGNTIYF
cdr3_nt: TGTGCCATCAGTGATGTACTGAACTCTGGAAACACCATATATTTT

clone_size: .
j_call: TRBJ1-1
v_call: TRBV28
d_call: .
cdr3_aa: CASVGPLRGWTEAFF
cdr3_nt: TGTGCCAGCGTGGGGCCCCTTCGCGGGTGGACTGAAGCTTTCTTT

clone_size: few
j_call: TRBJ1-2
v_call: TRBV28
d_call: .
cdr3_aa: CASKLGSYGYTF
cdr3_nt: TGTGCCAGCAAACTAGGGAGCTATGGCTACACCTTC

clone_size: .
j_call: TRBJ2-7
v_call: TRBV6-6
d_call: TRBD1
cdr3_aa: CASRRQGGSYEQYF
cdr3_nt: TGTGCCAGCAGACGACAGGGTGGGTCCTACGAGCAGTACTTC

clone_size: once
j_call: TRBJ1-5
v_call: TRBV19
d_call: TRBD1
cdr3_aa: CASSTVDRGFNQPQHF
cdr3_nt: TGTGCCAGTAGTACCGTAGACAGGGGGTTCAATCAGCCCCAGCATTTT

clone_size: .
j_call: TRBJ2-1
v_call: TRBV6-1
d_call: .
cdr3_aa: CASRRAGPPYNEQFF
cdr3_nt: TGTGCCAGCAGGAGGGCGGGCCCTCCCTACAATGAGCAGTTCTTC

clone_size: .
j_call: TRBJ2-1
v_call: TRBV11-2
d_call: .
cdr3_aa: CASSYRAASYNEQFF
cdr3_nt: TGTGCCAGCAGCTACAGGGCAGCTTCCTACAATGAGCAGTTCTTC

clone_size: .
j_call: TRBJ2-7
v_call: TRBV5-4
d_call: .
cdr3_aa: CATRHSPGTQVLYEQYF
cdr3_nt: TGTGCCACGAGACATTCACCCGGGACTCAGGTCCTCTACGAGCAGTACTTC

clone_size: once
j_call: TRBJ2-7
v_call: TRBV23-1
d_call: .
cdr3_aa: CASPGVSYEQYF
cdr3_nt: TGCGCCAGCCCCGGGGTCTCCTACGAGCAGTACTTC

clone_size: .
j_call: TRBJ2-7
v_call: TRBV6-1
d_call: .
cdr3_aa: CASSETGTAAYEQYF
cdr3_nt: TGTGCCAGCAGTGAAACCGGGACTGCCGCTTACGAGCAGTACTTC

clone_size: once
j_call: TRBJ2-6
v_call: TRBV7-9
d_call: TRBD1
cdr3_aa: CASRHTGAGANVLTF
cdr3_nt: TGTGCCAGCAGACACACAGGGGCCGGGGCCAACGTCCTGACTTTC

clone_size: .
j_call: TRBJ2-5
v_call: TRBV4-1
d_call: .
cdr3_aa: CASSPVPNVETQYF
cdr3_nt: TGCGCCAGCAGCCCGGTCCCCAACGTGGAGACCCAGTACTTC

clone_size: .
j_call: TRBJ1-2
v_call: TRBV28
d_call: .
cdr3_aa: CASSGPGRYGYTF
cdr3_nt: TGTGCCAGCAGCGGTCCAGGGCGCTATGGCTACACCTTC

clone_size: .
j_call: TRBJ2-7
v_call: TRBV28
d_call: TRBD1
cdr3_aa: CASSVLGTAYYEQYF
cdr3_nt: TGTGCCAGCAGTGTCCTCGGGACAGCATACTACGAGCAGTACTTC

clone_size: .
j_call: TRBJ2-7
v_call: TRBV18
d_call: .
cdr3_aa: CASSPVLYEQYF
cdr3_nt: TGTGCCAGCTCACCGGTGCTCTACGAGCAGTACTTC

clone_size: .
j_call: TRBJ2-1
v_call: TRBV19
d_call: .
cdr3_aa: CASSPSGSEQFF
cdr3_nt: TGTGCCAGTAGTCCCTCGGGATCTGAGCAGTTCTTC

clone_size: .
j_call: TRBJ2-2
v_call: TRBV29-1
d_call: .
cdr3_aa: CSVEEGDRELFF
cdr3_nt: TGCAGCGTTGAAGAAGGCGACAGGGAGCTGTTTTTT

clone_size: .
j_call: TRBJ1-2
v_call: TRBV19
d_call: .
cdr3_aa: CASSTSGEPNYGYTF
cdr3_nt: TGTGCCAGTAGTACCTCAGGGGAACCTAACTATGGCTACACCTTC

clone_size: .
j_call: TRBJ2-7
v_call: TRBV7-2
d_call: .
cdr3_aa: CASSSRSRRPYEQYF
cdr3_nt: TGTGCCAGCAGCTCTAGGTCTAGGAGACCCTACGAGCAGTACTTC

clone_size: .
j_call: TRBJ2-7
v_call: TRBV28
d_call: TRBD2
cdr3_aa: CASRSELAGKYEQYF
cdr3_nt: TGTGCCAGCAGGTCCGAACTAGCGGGGAAATACGAGCAGTACTTC

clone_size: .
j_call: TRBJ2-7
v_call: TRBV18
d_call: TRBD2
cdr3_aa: CASSYGTSGSYEQYF
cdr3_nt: TGTGCCAGCTCATACGGGACTAGCGGGAGCTACGAGCAGTACTTC

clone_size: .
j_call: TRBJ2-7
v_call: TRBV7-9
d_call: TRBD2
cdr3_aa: CASSTRLAGSEQYF
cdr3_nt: TGTGCCAGCAGCACCCGACTAGCGGGGAGCGAGCAGTACTTC

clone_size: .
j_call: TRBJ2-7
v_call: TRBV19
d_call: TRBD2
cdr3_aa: CASSIGGSSHEQYF
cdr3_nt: TGTGCCAGTAGTATCGGCGGGAGTAGCCACGAGCAGTACTTC

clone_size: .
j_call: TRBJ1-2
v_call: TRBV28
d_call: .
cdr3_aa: CASTKNYGYTF
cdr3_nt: TGTGCCAGCACAAAAAACTATGGCTACACCTTC

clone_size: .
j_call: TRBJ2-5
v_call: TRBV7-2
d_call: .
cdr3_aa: CASSFLNGKTQYF
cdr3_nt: TGTGCCAGCAGCTTCCTTAATGGAAAGACCCAGTACTTC

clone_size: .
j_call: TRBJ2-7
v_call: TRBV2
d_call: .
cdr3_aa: CASAGAGAYEQYF
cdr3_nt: TGTGCCAGCGCGGGGGCGGGGGCCTACGAGCAGTACTTC

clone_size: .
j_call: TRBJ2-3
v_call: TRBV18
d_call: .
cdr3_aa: CASSPNPGDTQYF
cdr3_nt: TGTGCCAGCTCACCAAATCCGGGAGATACGCAGTATTTT

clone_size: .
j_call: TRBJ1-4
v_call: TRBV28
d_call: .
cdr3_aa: CASRVTNEKLFF
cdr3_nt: TGTGCCAGCAGGGTCACTAATGAAAAACTGTTTTTT

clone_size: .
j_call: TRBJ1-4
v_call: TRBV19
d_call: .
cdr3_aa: CASRQGEGEKLFF
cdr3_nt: TGTGCCAGTAGGCAGGGCGAAGGCGAAAAACTGTTTTTT

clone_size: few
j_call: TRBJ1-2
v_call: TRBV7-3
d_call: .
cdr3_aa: CASSLVPLGGYTF
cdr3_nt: TGTGCCAGCAGCTTAGTACCCCTCGGAGGCTACACCTTC

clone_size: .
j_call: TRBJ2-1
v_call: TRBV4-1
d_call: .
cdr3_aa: CASSQDEGRGPYNEQFF
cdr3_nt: TGCGCCAGCAGCCAAGATGAAGGCAGGGGTCCCTACAATGAGCAGTTCTTC